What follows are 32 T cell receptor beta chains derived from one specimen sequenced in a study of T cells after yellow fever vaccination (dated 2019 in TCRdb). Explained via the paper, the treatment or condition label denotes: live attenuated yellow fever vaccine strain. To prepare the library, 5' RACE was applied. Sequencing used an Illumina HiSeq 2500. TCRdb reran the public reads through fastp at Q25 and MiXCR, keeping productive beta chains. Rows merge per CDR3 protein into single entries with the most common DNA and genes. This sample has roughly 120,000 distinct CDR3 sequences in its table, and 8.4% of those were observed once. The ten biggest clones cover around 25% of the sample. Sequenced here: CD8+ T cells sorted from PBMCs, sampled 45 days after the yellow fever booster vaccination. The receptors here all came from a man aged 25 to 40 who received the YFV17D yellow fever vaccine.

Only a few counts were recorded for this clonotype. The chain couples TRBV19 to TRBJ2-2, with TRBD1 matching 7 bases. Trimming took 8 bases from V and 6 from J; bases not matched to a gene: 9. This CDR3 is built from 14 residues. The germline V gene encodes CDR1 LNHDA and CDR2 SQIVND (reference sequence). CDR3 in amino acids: CASLQGPFAGELFF. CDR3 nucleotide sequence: TGTGCCAGTTTACAGGGGCCCTTTGCCGGGGAGCTGTTTTTT.

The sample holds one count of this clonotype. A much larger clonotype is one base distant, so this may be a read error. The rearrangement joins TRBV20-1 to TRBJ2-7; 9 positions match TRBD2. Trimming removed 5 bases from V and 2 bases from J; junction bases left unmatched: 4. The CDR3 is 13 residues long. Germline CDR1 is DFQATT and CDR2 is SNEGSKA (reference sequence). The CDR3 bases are TGCAGTGCTGGCGGCGGGAGGGCCTACGAGCAGTACTTC. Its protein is CSAGGGRAYEQYF.

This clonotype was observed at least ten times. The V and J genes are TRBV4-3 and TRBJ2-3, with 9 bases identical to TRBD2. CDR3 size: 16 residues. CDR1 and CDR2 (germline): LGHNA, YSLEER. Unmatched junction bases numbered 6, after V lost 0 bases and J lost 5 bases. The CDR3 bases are TGCGCCAGCAGCCAAGAGTTAGCGGGAGTTGTAGATACGCAGTATTTT. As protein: CASSQELAGVVDTQYF.

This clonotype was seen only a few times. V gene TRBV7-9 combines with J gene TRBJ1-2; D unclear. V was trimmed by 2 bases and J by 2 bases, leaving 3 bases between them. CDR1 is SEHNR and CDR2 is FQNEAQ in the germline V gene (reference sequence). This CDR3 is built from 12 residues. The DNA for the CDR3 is TGTGCCAGCAGCTTAATGAACTATGGCTACACCTTC. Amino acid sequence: CASSLMNYGYTF.

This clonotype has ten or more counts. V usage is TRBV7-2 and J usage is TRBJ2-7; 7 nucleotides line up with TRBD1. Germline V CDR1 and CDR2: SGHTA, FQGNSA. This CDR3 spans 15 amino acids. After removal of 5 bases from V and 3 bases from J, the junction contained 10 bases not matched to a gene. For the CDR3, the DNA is TGTGCCAGCAGCCCCCGGGACAGCAATTACTACGAGCAGTACTTC. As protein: CASSPRDSNYYEQYF.

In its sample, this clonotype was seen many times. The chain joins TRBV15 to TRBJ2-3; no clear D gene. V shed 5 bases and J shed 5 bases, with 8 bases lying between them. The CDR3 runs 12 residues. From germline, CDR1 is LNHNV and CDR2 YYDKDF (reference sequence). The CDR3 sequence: CATSQNLDTQYF. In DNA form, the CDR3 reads TGTGCCACCAGCCAAAACCTAGATACGCAGTATTTT.

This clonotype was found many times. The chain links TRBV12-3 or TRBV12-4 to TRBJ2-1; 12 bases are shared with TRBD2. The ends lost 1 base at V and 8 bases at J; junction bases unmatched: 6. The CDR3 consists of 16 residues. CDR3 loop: CASSLVRLAGVDEQFF. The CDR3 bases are TGTGCCAGCAGTTTAGTTAGACTAGCGGGAGTCGATGAGCAGTTCTTC.

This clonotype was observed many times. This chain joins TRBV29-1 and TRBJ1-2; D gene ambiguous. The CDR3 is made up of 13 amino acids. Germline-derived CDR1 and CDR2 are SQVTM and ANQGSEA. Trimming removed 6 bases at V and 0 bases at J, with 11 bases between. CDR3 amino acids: CSVIRSANYGYTF. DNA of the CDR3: TGCAGCGTCATCAGGTCTGCTAACTATGGCTACACCTTC.

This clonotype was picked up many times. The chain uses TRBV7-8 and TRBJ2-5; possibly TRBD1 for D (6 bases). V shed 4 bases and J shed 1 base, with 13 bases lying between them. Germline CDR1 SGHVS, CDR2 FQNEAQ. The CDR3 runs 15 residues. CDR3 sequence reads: CASSSPPGVQETQYF. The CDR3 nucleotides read TGTGCCAGCAGCTCTCCTCCAGGGGTCCAAGAGACCCAGTACTTC.

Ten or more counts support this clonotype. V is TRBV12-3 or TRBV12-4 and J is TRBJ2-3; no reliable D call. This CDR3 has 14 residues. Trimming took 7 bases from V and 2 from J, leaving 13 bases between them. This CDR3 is CASTAPWATDTQYF. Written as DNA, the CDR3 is TGTGCCAGCACAGCGCCTTGGGCCACAGATACGCAGTATTTT.

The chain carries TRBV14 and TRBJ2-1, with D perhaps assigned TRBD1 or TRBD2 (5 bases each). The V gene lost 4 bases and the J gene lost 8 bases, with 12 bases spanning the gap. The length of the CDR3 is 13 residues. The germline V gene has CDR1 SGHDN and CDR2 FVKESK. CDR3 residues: CASSPGPLDEQFF. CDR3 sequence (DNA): TGTGCCAGCAGCCCGGGACCGCTGGATGAGCAGTTCTTC.

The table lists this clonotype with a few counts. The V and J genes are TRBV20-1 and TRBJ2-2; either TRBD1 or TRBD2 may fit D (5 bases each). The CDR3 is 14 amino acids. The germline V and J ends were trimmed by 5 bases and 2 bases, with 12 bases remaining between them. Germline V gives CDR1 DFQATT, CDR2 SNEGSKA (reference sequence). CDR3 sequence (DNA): TGCAGTGCTTTGGACGGGGCCAACACCGGGGAGCTGTTTTTT. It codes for CSALDGANTGELFF.

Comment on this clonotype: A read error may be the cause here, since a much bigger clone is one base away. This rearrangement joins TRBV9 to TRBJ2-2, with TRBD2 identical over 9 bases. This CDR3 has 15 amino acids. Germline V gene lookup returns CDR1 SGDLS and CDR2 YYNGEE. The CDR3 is CTSSLGTSSTGELFF. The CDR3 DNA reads TGTACCAGCAGCCTCGGGACTAGCAGTACCGGGGAGCTGTTTTTT. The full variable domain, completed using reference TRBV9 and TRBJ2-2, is DSGVTQTPKHLITATGQRVTLRCSPRSGDLSVYWYQQSLDQGLQFLIQYYNGEERAKGNILERFSAQQFPDLHSELNLSSLELGDSALYFCTSSLGTSSTGELFFGEGSRLTVL.

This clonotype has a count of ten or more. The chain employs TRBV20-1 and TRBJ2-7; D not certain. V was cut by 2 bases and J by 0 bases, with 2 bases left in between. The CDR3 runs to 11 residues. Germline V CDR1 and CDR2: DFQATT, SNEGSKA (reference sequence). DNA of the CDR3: TGCAGTGCTAGATCCTCCTACGAGCAGTACTTC. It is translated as CSARSSYEQYF.

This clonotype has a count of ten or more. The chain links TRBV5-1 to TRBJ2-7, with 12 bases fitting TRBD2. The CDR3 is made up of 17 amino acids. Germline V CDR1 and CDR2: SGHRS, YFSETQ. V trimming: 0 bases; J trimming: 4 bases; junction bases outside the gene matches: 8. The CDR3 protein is CASSLVLTSGRPYEQYF. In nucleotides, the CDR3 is TGCGCCAGCAGCTTGGTCCTTACTAGCGGGAGGCCTTACGAGCAGTACTTC.

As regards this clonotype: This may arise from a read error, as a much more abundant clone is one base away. CDR3 protein: CASSAGRNGYEQYF. The CDR3 nucleotides read TGTGCCAGCAGCGCCGGCAGGAACGGCTACGAGCAGTACTTC. The rearrangement links TRBV9 to TRBJ2-7, with D unclear. V lost 3 bases to trimming and J lost 3 bases, with 13 bases between them. The CDR3 is 14 residues long. The germline V gene has CDR1 SGDLS and CDR2 YYNGEE.

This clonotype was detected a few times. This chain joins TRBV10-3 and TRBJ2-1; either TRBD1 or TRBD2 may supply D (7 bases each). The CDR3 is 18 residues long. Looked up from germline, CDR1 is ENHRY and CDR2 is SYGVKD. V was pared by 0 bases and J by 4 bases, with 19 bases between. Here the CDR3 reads CAISESERGLAVYNEQFF. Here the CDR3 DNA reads TGTGCCATCAGTGAGTCAGAAAGGGGGCTAGCGGTTTACAATGAGCAGTTCTTC.

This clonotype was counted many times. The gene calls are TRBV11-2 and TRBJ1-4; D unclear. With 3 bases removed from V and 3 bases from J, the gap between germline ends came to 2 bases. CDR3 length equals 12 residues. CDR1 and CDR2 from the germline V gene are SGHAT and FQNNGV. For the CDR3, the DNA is TGTGCCAGCAGCTTTCCTAATGAAAAACTGTTTTTT. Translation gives CASSFPNEKLFF.

The CDR3 is CASSLWREPETQYF. CDR3 in DNA: TGTGCCAGCAGCTTATGGCGGGAGCCAGAGACCCAGTACTTC. The chain employs TRBV7-9 and TRBJ2-5, with 7 bases matching TRBD2. The V gene's germline CDR1 is SEHNR and CDR2 FQNEAQ (reference sequence). CDR3 length equals 14 residues. V shed 2 bases and J 4 bases; nucleotides not matched to a gene: 4.

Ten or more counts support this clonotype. The CDR3 coding sequence is TGTGCCAGCTCACCGCGAGAGGGACAGCACAATGAGCAGTTCTTC. This translates into CASSPREGQHNEQFF. The chain combines TRBV18 with TRBJ2-1; TRBD1 agrees at 7 bases. The germline CDR1 and CDR2 sequences are KGHSH and LQKENI. The V segment lost 3 bases and the J segment 5 bases; nucleotides outside the gene matches: 7. The CDR3 contains 15 residues.

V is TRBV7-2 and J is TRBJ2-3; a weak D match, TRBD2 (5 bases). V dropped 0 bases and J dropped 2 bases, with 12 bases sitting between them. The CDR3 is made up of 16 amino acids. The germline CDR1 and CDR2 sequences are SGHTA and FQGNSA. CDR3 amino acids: CASSLATAVNTDTQYF. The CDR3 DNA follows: TGTGCCAGCAGCTTAGCAACAGCGGTAAACACAGATACGCAGTATTTT.

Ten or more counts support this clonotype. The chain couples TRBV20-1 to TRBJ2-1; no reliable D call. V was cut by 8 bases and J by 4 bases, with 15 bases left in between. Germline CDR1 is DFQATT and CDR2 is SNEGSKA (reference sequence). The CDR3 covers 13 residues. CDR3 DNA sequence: TGCAGTAACTTGGGGATGTCGTACAATGAGCAGTTCTTC. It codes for CSNLGMSYNEQFF.

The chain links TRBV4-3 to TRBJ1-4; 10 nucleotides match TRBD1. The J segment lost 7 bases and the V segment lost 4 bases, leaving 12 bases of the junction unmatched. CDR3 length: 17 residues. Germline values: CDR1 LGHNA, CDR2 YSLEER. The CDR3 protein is CASSRLVGGQGSEKLFF. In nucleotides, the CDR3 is TGCGCCAGCAGCCGCCTTGTCGGGGGACAGGGGAGTGAAAAACTGTTTTTT.

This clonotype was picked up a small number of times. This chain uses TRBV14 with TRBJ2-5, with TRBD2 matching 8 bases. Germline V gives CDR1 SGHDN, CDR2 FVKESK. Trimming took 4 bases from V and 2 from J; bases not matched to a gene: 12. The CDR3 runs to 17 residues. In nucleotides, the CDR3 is TGTGCCAGCAGCCCGGTCTACATACTAGCGGATCAAGAGACCCAGTACTTC. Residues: CASSPVYILADQETQYF.

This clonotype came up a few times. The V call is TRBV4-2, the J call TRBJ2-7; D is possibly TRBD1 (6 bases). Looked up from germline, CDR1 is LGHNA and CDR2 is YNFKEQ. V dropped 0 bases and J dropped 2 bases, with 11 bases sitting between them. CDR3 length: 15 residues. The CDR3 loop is CASSQEEGVAYEQYF. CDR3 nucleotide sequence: TGTGCCAGCAGCCAAGAAGAGGGGGTGGCCTACGAGCAGTACTTC.

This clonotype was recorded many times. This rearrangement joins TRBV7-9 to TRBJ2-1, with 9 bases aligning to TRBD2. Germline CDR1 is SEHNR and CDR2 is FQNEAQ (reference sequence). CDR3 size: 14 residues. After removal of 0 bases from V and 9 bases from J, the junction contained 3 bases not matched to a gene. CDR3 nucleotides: TGTGCCAGCAGCTTAGCTCTAGCGGGAAGTGAGCAGTTCTTC. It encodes CASSLALAGSEQFF.

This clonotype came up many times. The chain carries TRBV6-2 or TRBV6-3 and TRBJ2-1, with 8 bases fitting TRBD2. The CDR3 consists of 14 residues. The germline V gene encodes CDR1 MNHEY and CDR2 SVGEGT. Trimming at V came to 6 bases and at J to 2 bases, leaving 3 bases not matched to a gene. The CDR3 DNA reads TGTGCCAGCAGAGCGGGAGTTACCTACAATGAGCAGTTCTTC. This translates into CASRAGVTYNEQFF.

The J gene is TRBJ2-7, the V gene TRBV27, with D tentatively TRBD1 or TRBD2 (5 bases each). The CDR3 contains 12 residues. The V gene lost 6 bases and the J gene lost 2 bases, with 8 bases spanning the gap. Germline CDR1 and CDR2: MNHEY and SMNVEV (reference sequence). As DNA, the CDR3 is TGTGCCAGCAGGGGACGGCCCTACGAGCAGTACTTC. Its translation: CASRGRPYEQYF.

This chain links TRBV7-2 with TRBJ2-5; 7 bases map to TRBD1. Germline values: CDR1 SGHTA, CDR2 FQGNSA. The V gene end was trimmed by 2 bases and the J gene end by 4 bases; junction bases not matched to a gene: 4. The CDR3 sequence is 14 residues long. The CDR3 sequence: CASSLQTGSETQYF. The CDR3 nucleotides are TGTGCCAGCAGCTTACAGACAGGGTCAGAGACCCAGTACTTC.

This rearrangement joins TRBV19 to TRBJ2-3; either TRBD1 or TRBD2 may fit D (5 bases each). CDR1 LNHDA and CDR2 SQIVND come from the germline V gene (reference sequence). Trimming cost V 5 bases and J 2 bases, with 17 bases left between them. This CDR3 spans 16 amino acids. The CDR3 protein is CASSLGPGTITDTQYF. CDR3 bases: TGTGCCAGTAGTCTTGGCCCCGGGACGATCACAGATACGCAGTATTTT.

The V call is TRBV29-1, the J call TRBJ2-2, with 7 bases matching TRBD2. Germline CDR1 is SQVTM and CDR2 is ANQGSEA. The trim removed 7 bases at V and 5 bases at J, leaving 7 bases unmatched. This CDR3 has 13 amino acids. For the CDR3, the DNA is TGCAGCGCCCACGTCGGGAGGACCGGGGAGCTGTTTTTT. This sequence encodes CSAHVGRTGELFF.

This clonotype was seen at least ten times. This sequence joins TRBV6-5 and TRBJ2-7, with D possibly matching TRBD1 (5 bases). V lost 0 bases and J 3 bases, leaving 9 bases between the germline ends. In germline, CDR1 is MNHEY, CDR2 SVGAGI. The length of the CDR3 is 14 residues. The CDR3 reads CASSYSRQGYEQYF. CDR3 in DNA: TGTGCCAGCAGTTACTCACGCCAGGGCTACGAGCAGTACTTC.